Each of the 19 T cell receptor beta chains below was sequenced from the same sample in a study of Ad26.COV2.S vaccination and SARS-CoV-2 variants. The treatment denotes: about 20 received Ad26.COV2.S at low or high dose, single or two shots; a few received placebo; per-sample allocation not given. Samples were taken on day 63 after the first vaccine or placebo injection. Using immunoSEQ multiplex PCR, the repertoire was profiled, and TCRdb retains in-frame clones only, with some absent. The profile shows roughly 350,000 clones, roughly 90% of them singletons. This material consisted of peripheral blood, taken in a trial of Ad26.COV2.S vaccine versus placebo. All receptors come from a person between 18 and 65 years old who received the Ad26.COV2.S COVID-19 vaccine or a placebo.

The rearrangement uses TRBV6-5 and TRBJ1-1, with 9 bases fitting TRBD1. The CDR3 length is 13 residues. CDR1 and CDR2 (germline): MNHEY, SVGAGI. J lost 8 bases, V lost 5 bases, and 6 bases had no gene match. The CDR3 DNA is TGTGCCAGCAGTCCCCCAGGACAGGGGGAAGCTTTCTTT. Residues: CASSPPGQGEAFF.

V usage is TRBV23-1 and J usage is TRBJ1-3; D gene ambiguous. TRBV23-1 is marked as an open reading frame, function uncertain. This CDR3 is 13 amino acids long. Trimming cost V 0 bases and J 7 bases, with 7 bases left between them. CDR3 bases: TGCGCCAGCAGTCAATCCAGCCCGAACACCATATATTTT. This sequence encodes CASSQSSPNTIYF.

The chain uses TRBV19 and TRBJ1-2, with D uncertain. Trimming cost V 2 bases and J 4 bases, with 20 bases left between them. This CDR3 spans 17 amino acids. Germline loops: CDR1 LNHDA, CDR2 SQIVND (reference sequence). The CDR3 region has the DNA TGTGCCAGTAGTATAACCCCAGGAGAGCATCGGTCCTATGGCTACACCTTC. It yields the protein CASSITPGEHRSYGYTF.

V gene TRBV11-2 combines with J gene TRBJ2-7; the D is unclear. V lost 5 bases to trimming and J lost 1 base, with 9 bases between them. CDR1 and CDR2 (germline): SGHAT, FQNNGV. CDR3 size: 13 residues. This CDR3 is CASSRPGSYEQYF. As DNA, the CDR3 is TGTGCCAGCAGCAGACCCGGATCCTACGAGCAGTACTTC.

This sequence joins TRBV27 and TRBJ2-5; 10 nucleotides match TRBD2. Germline-derived CDR1 and CDR2 are MNHEY and SMNVEV (reference sequence). CDR3 length equals 15 residues. J lost 2 bases, V lost 5 bases, and 5 bases had no gene match. CDR3 sequence: CASSPTSGLQETQYF. The DNA of the CDR3 is TGTGCCAGCAGTCCGACTAGCGGGCTTCAAGAGACCCAGTACTTC.

The count of this clone is one. The genes are TRBV6-5 and TRBJ1-4, with TRBD1 matching over 8 bases. The germline V gene has CDR1 MNHEY and CDR2 SVGAGI. The V segment lost 0 bases and the J segment 8 bases; nucleotides outside the gene matches: 5. The CDR3 consists of 15 residues. CDR3 residues: CASSYSPGGQEKLFF. The CDR3 region has the DNA TGTGCCAGCAGTTACTCGCCAGGGGGCCAGGAAAAACTGTTTTTT.

The rearrangement links TRBV11-1 to TRBJ2-4; no clear D. This CDR3 region has 16 residues. Per the germline V gene, CDR1 is SGHAT and CDR2 is FQDESV (reference sequence). The V and J ends lost 1 base and 6 bases respectively, with 16 bases between them. This CDR3 reads CASSLEDRLGGNIQYF. The CDR3 nucleotides are TGTGCCAGCAGCTTAGAGGACCGCCTTGGTGGAAACATTCAGTACTTC.

The genes are TRBV15 and TRBJ1-5; 9 bases agree with TRBD1. V lost 0 bases, J lost 4 bases, and 7 bases stayed unmatched. The CDR3 totals 17 residues. Germline CDR1 reads LNHNV; CDR2 reads YYDKDF (reference sequence). CDR3 sequence: CATSRDLGQGGNQPQHF. As DNA, the CDR3 is TGTGCCACCAGCAGAGACTTGGGACAGGGCGGTAATCAGCCCCAGCATTTT.

As to this clone: Compared with germline, one end of the junction differs, possibly owing to a read error. The J gene is TRBJ2-5, the V gene TRBV5-1, with D hard to call. This CDR3 comprises 15 residues. Germline lookup yields CDR1 SGHRS and CDR2 YFSETQ. This chain's CDR3 is CASTLGSSFQETQYF. The CDR3 nucleotides read TGCGCCAGCACCTTGGGCTCAAGTTTCCAAGAGACCCAGTACTTC.

This rearrangement joins TRBV11-2 to TRBJ2-7; D tentatively reads TRBD1 or TRBD2 (6 bases each). The CDR3 is made up of 15 amino acids. V was trimmed by 3 bases and J by 3 bases, leaving 15 bases between them. CDR1 and CDR2 (germline): SGHAT, FQNNGV. CDR3 in amino acids: CASSLIGGRGYEQYF. In DNA, the CDR3 is TGTGCCAGCAGCTTGATCGGGGGCCGGGGCTACGAGCAGTACTTC. The entire variable domain, with the rest obtained from reference TRBV11-2 and TRBJ2-7, is as follows: EAGVAQSPRYKIIEKRQSVAFWCNPISGHATLYWYQQILGQGPKLLIQFQNNGVVDDSQLPKDRFSAERLKGVDSTLKIQPAKLEDSAVYLCASSLIGGRGYEQYFGPGTRLTVT.

This clone was seen a handful of times. The CDR3 sequence is CASSPSGNSGNTIYF. CDR3 DNA sequence: TGTGCCAGCAGCCCCAGTGGTAACTCTGGAAACACCATATATTTT. The chain is built from TRBV7-6 and TRBJ1-3; D not certain. V lost 5 bases and J 0 bases, leaving 11 bases between the germline ends. The CDR3 covers 15 residues. The germline CDR1 and CDR2 sequences are SGHVS and FNYEAQ.

The chain is built from TRBV2 and TRBJ2-1; perhaps TRBD2 as D (6 bases). Looked up from germline, CDR1 is SNHLY and CDR2 is FYNNEI. Trimming pared 7 bases from V and 1 base from J, leaving 17 bases between. The CDR3 is 16 residues long. This chain's CDR3 is CASTLEGPSSYNEQFF. The CDR3 region has the DNA TGTGCCAGCACCCTGGAGGGACCATCGTCCTACAATGAGCAGTTCTTC.

A single count supports this clone. The chain uses TRBV7-2 and TRBJ1-2; 8 positions match TRBD1. V trimming: 4 bases; J trimming: 6 bases; junction bases outside the gene matches: 7. CDR3 size: 14 residues. The germline CDR1 and CDR2 sequences are SGHTA and FQGNSA. CDR3 nucleotides: TGTGCCAGCAGCTATCCGACAGGGGCGAATGGCTACACCTTC. Amino acid sequence: CASSYPTGANGYTF.

The chain links TRBV7-2 to TRBJ2-7; D perhaps matches TRBD2 (6 bases). The CDR3 has 14 amino acids. Trimming stripped 5 bases from V and 2 bases from J, with 13 bases between. Germline V lookup: CDR1 SGHTA, CDR2 FQGNSA. The CDR3 DNA follows: TGTGCCAGCAGCCCTGGCGGGACCACCTACGAGCAGTACTTC. Translated: CASSPGGTTYEQYF.

CDR3: CASSLSPRTSGRETQYF. CDR3 nucleotides: TGTGCCAGCAGCTTATCGCCCCGGACTAGCGGGAGGGAGACCCAGTACTTC. J is TRBJ2-5 and V is TRBV7-9, with TRBD2 matching over 14 bases. The germline CDR1 and CDR2 sequences are SEHNR and FQNEAQ (reference sequence). J was trimmed by 5 bases and V by 2 bases; bases with no gene match: 7. This CDR3 contains 17 residues.

The chain recombines TRBV3-1 (or the pseudogene TRBV3-2) with TRBJ2-3; D is undetermined. The V and J ends lost 0 bases and 4 bases respectively, with 14 bases between them. Germline CDR1 and CDR2: LGHDT and YNNKEL (reference sequence). This CDR3 has 16 residues. Here the CDR3 reads CASSQEPSSGADTQYF. The CDR3 region has the DNA TGTGCCAGCAGCCAAGAGCCTTCCTCCGGCGCAGATACGCAGTATTTT.

The chain employs TRBV5-6 and TRBJ2-2, with no clear D. The germline V gene has CDR1 SGHDT and CDR2 YYEEEE. The CDR3 has 12 amino acids. Between the trimmed V and J ends, which lost 1 base and 5 bases, there was a span of 3 bases. The CDR3 reads CASSLLTGELFF. The CDR3 nucleotides read TGTGCCAGCAGCTTGCTGACCGGGGAGCTGTTTTTT.

The chain joins TRBV29-1 to TRBJ1-5; D possibly corresponds to TRBD1 (5 bases). V lost 4 bases, J lost 3 bases, and 16 bases lay in between. The CDR3 sequence is 15 residues long. CDR1 is SQVTM and CDR2 is ANQGSEA in the germline V gene. The DNA of the CDR3 is TGCAGCGTTGTTATCTCCGGGACTAACAATCAGCCCCAGCATTTT. As protein: CSVVISGTNNQPQHF.

This clone occurred once. The chain uses TRBV19 and TRBJ2-1, with 8 bases matching TRBD1. There are 16 residues in the CDR3. CDR1 and CDR2 from the germline V gene are LNHDA and SQIVND (reference sequence). V was clipped by 3 bases and J by 8 bases; unmatched bases: 12. This chain's CDR3 is CASSIPDRDYRDEQFF. The CDR3 nucleotides read TGTGCCAGTAGTATCCCGGACAGGGATTATCGGGATGAGCAGTTCTTC.